This record covers a single T cell receptor beta chain. Its antigen is unknown. The data were taken from a study of radiotherapy plus CTLA-4 blockade in lung cancer. Assay used: immunoSEQ multiplex PCR; TCRdb lists only in-frame clones, some missing. The sample holds approximately 45,000 clones; roughly 63% are singletons and the top ten take about a fifth. Germline V gives CDR1 MNHEY, CDR2 SVGAGI. This CDR3 has 15 residues. Trimming stripped 7 bases from V and 2 bases from J, with 17 bases between. Overall study results and limits: According to reports, early shifts in blood T cell clones, alongside interferon-beta, forecast response most accurately.

The chain couples TRBV6-5 to TRBJ1-1, with unresolved D. Sequences were derived from peripheral blood, sampled from a patient treated with radiotherapy plus ipilimumab. This receptor was obtained from a human donor with non-small cell lung cancer who had a partial response to radiotherapy plus ipilimumab. CDR3 amino acids: CASKVEPAPNTEAFF. CDR3 nucleotide sequence: TGTGCCAGCAAGGTGGAGCCAGCTCCTAACACTGAAGCTTTCTTT.